This T cell receptor beta chain was obtained from a study of T cells after posttransplantation cyclophosphamide listed by TCRdb under 2016. For context, the study as a whole: T cell repertoire reconstitution was tracked by TRB sequencing after myeloablative bone marrow transplantation in which posttransplantation cyclophosphamide was used as GVHD prophylaxis. Antigen receptor sequencing covered samples from a few dozen PTCy-treated patients and some 15 of their related bone marrow donors. In 3 patients, TRB sequencing was also performed on up to about 3 more blood samples taken 2 to 5.2 years after transplant, and in several patients, pretransplant blood was also TRB-sequenced. Public TRB sequences were checked against a database of over 3,500 sequences associated with responses to pathogens, tumor antigens, self-antigens and alloantigens. TRB sequencing was performed on blood from all 34 PTCy patients with 1-year posttransplant specimens. Because TRA and TRB clonality correlated tightly in 10 or so samples, the subsequent TCR analyses were limited to TRB only. What the research found in general, with its limitations: Across a few dozen patients, TRB clonality was highly associated with recipient CMV seropositivity and CMV reactivation, and diversity in PTCy patients was similar to diversity in CNI/methotrexate controls. At 1-2 months, donor-recipient similarity was low but rose over the first year, and the later blood repertoires were often dominated by donor CD8+ memory clones. The TRB repertoires of T cells infiltrating skin or GI tract showed only limited overlap with the TRB repertoires of T cells in blood.

Notes on this clone: The specificity of this receptor is unknown. One base away there is no much larger clone; base qualities are not given.

TRB sequencing used genomic DNA with the immunoSEQ assay at survey resolution or the hsTCRB kit. As for the original processing: The immunoSEQ software handled the initial read processing, while the LymphoSeq R package was used for the repertoire analyses. Clonality was computed as 1 minus normalized Shannon entropy, and a Gini coefficient was also calculated for each TRB dataset. To infer phenotypes in unsorted samples, TRB sequences from sorted subsets of the recipient or donor were mapped onto unsorted samples from the same recipient. Drawn from immuneACCESS, this table holds only the in-frame rearrangements with V and J called that TCRdb kept. Clones are partly lost; checked studies trace under half to an unresolved V gene and leave the rest unexplained. D and trimming were read from the DNA, whereas the V and J calls and clone size are those reported in that table. Across this sample there are around 17,000 clones, with roughly 92% seen only once. The ten largest clones represent roughly 0.52% of the sample.

This specimen's treatment or condition label, interpreted: high-dose cyclophosphamide on days +3 and +4 as single-agent GVHD prophylaxis. Busulfan and fludarabine conditioning, a related or unrelated marrow graft, and cyclophosphamide on days +3 and +4 were given to PTCy patients. PTCy-treated patients came from a prospective multi-institutional clinical trial. Peripheral blood and bone marrow mononuclear cells were isolated by Ficoll-Hypaque density centrifugation and were cryopreserved. FACS on a FACSAria II was used to sort CD4+ and CD8+ T cells, including the naive and memory subsets. V is pruned by 5 bases and J by 5 bases, leaving 7 bases of the junction without a gene match. CDR1 MDHEN and CDR2 SYDVKM are derived from the germline V gene. CDR3 length: 14 amino acids, cysteine to phenylalanine. Here the CDR3 DNA is all that survives: 42 bases in frame from base 1.

The sample consisted of CD4+ T cells sorted from blood, taken after allogeneic stem cell transplant with posttransplant cyclophosphamide. Recombination connected TRBV28 to TRBJ2-5, and 8 junction bases match TRBD2. The source of this sequence is a male patient in his sixties or seventies who received an allogeneic stem cell transplant from a related donor and was CMV-positive. After a transplant, some T cells may be the graft donor's own cells. DNA sequence: TGTGCCAGCAGTCCCGGGGGGGGGCGGGAGACCCAGTACTTC. It codes for CASSPGGGRETQYF.